This paragraph reports one T cell receptor beta chain. This specimen comes from a study of blood T cell repertoires in COVID-19. The CDR3 totals 19 residues. V was cut by 6 bases and J by 1 base, with 29 bases left in between. The germline CDR1 and CDR2 sequences are SQVTM and ANQGSEA. Profiled with immunoSEQ multiplex PCR; TCRdb holds only in-frame clones, not every one. The table has 350,000 or so clones, over 75% seen once. This clonotype was sampled from a woman under 40 who had recovered from COVID-19. Sequenced: PBMCs or T cells enriched from blood (not recorded which). The J gene is TRBJ2-3, the V gene TRBV29-1; D might be TRBD1 (7 bases). The CDR3, as DNA: TGCAGCGTACTTCTGATGGTGACAGGGAGGTCCAAGGGCACAGATACGCAGTATTTT. As protein: CSVLLMVTGRSKGTDTQYF.